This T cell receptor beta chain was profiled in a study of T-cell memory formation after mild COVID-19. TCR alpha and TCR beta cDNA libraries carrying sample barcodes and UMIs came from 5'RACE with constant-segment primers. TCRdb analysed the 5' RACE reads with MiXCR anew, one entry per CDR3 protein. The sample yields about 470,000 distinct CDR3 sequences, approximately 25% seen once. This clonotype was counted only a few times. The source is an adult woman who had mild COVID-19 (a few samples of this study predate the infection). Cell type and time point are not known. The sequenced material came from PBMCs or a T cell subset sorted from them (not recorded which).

The CDR3 DNA reads TGTGCCAGCTCACCCAACCCCGGGACTAGCGGGAGGGGCAATGAGCAGTTCTTC. Protein product: CASSPNPGTSGRGNEQFF. The chain combines TRBV18 with TRBJ2-1; 16 bases are shared with TRBD2. The CDR3 is 18 amino acids. The V and J ends lost 3 bases and 6 bases, in that order; junction bases with no gene match: 8. Germline V CDR1 and CDR2: KGHSH, LQKENI.